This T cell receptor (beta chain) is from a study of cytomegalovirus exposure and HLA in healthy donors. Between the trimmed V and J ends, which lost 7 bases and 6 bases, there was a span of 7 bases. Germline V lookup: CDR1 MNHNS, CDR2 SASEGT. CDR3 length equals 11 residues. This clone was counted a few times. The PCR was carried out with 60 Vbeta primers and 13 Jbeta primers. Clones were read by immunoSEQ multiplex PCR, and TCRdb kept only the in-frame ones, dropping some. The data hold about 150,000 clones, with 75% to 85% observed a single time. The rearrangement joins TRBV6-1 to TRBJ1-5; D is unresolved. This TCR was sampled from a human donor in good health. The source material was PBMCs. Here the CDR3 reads CASMVSQPQHF. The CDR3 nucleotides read TGTGCCAGCATGGTTAGTCAGCCCCAGCATTTT.